The 10 T cell receptor beta chains below were found in one sample sequenced in a study of blood T cell repertoires in COVID-19. Sequencing used immunoSEQ multiplex PCR; TCRdb keeps in-frame clones, though not all of them. The sample has 90,000 to 140,000 clones, approximately 72% seen once. The source material was peripheral blood. These receptors were taken from a woman aged 70-85 years with acute or convalescent COVID-19.

The J gene is TRBJ1-1, the V gene TRBV28; TRBD1 might be the D (5 bases). V dropped 2 bases and J dropped 0 bases, with 7 bases sitting between them. The CDR3 extends over 14 amino acids. CDR1 MDHEN and CDR2 SYDVKM come from the germline V gene. The CDR3 spells CASSLAGMNTEAFF. DNA of the CDR3: TGTGCCAGCAGTTTAGCAGGGATGAACACTGAAGCTTTCTTT.

The chain combines TRBV3-1 (or the pseudogene TRBV3-2) with TRBJ1-2; the D is unclear. V dropped 0 bases and J dropped 8 bases, with 10 bases sitting between them. CDR3 length: 13 residues. Per the germline V gene, CDR1 is LGHDT and CDR2 is YNNKEL (reference sequence). The CDR3: CASSQDRASGYTF. CDR3 DNA sequence: TGTGCCAGCAGCCAAGACCGCGCGTCGGGCTACACCTTC.

Written as DNA, the CDR3 is TGTGCCAGCAGCCCCCTGATAGCGGGGGGGCCCGGGACCGGGGAGCTGTTTTTT. Translating it yields CASSPLIAGGPGTGELFF. The V and J genes are TRBV9 and TRBJ2-2; 11 positions agree with TRBD2. With 4 bases clipped from V and 5 bases from J, the junction kept 13 bases outside the gene matches. The CDR3 is made up of 18 amino acids. Germline CDR1 SGDLS, CDR2 YYNGEE.

The chain carries TRBV19 and TRBJ1-6; no reliable D call. This CDR3 is built from 12 residues. V was clipped by 2 bases and J by 8 bases, with 4 bases between them. Germline CDR1 is LNHDA and CDR2 is SQIVND (reference sequence). The CDR3 loop reads CASSISHSPLHF. CDR3 sequence (DNA): TGTGCCAGTAGTATAAGCCATTCACCCCTCCACTTT.

V usage is TRBV27 and J usage is TRBJ2-2, with 8 bases lining up with TRBD1. V gave up 6 bases and J gave up 3 bases; unmatched junction bases: 12. Germline values: CDR1 MNHEY, CDR2 SMNVEV (reference sequence). The CDR3 sequence is 17 residues long. The chain's CDR3 is CASRWTGLAGDTGELFF. The CDR3 DNA is TGTGCCAGCAGGTGGACAGGGCTCGCTGGCGACACCGGGGAGCTGTTTTTT.

This clone occurred a few times. The chain is built from TRBV6-6 and TRBJ2-7; 9 nucleotides match TRBD2. The V and J ends lost 2 bases and 5 bases, in that order; junction bases with no gene match: 10. Germline loops: CDR1 MNHNY, CDR2 SVGAGI (reference sequence). The CDR3 runs to 16 residues. In DNA, the CDR3 is TGTGCCAGCAGTTACGAGCGGGGCGGGGGGGTCCACGAGCAGTACTTC. Translation gives CASSYERGGGVHEQYF.

This chain connects TRBV5-1 to TRBJ2-7; D may be TRBD2 (5 bases). The CDR3 consists of 14 residues. Germline CDR1 reads SGHRS; CDR2 reads YFSETQ. V shed 1 base and J shed 6 bases, with 14 bases lying between them. CDR3 amino acids: CASSLKSAGTEQYF. The CDR3, as DNA: TGCGCCAGCAGCTTGAAGAGCGCGGGCACCGAGCAGTACTTC.

The gene calls are TRBV24-1 and TRBJ2-3; the match to TRBD2 covers 9 bases. Germline loops: CDR1 KGHDR, CDR2 SFDVKD. The CDR3 is 19 amino acids. The V and J ends lost 1 base and 2 bases, in that order; junction bases with no gene match: 12. The CDR3 DNA reads as TGTGCCACCAGTGATTTTTCCCGGGCTAGCGGGGTCCTCACAGATACGCAGTATTTT. Its translation: CATSDFSRASGVLTDTQYF.

In the case of this clone: Other nucleotide sequences from this sample produce the same CDR3. The chain combines TRBV5-1 with TRBJ1-3; D perhaps matches TRBD1 (5 bases). V was clipped by 3 bases and J by 4 bases, with 11 bases between them. CDR3 length equals 14 residues. In germline, CDR1 is SGHRS, CDR2 YFSETQ. CDR3 coding DNA: TGCGCCAGCAGCTCGGCAGGGTCGGGAAACACCATATATTTT. This codes for CASSSAGSGNTIYF.

V gene TRBV18 combines with J gene TRBJ1-3; the match to TRBD1 covers 7 bases. The V segment lost 3 bases and the J segment 0 bases; nucleotides outside the gene matches: 5. CDR1 and CDR2 from the germline V gene are KGHSH and LQKENI. The CDR3 is made up of 16 amino acids. The CDR3 DNA reads as TGTGCCAGCTCACCGTTACAGGGGAACTCTGGAAACACCATATATTTT. Encoded protein: CASSPLQGNSGNTIYF.